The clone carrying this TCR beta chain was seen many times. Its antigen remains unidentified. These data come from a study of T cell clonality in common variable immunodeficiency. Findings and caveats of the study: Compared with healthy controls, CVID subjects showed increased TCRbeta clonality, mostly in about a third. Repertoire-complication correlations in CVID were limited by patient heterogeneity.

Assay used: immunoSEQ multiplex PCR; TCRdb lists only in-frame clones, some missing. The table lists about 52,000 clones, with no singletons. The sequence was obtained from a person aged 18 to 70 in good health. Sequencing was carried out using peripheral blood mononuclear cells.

CDR3 DNA, as far as it was read: TGTGCCAGCAGTCCCCACTTCTACGAG. Protein product: CASSPHFYE. The entire CDR3 sequence reads CASSPHFYEQYF. The V call is TRBV12-3 or TRBV12-4, the J call TRBJ2-7; D gene uncertain. The missing CDR3 end, 3 residues past where the read stops, is filled in from the germline J gene. Trimming took off 5 bases at V and 3 bases at J, with 8 bases between the two ends. The CDR3 extends over 12 amino acids.